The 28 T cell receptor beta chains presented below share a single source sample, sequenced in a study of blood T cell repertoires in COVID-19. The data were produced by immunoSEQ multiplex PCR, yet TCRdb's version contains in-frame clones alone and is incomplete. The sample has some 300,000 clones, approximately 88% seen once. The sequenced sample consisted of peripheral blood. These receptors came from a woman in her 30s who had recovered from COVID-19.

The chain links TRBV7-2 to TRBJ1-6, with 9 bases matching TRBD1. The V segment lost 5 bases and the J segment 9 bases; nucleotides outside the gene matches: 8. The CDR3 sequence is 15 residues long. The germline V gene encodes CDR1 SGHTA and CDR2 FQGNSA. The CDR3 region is CASSPVGQGGSPLHF. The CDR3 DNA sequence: TGTGCCAGCAGCCCTGTGGGACAGGGTGGTTCACCCCTCCACTTT.

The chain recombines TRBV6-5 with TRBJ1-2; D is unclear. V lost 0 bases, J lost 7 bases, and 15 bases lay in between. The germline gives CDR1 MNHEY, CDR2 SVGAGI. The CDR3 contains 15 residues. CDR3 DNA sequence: TGTGCCAGCAGTTACTCTTTCGGGGTAGAGTCTGGCTACACCTTC. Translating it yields CASSYSFGVESGYTF.

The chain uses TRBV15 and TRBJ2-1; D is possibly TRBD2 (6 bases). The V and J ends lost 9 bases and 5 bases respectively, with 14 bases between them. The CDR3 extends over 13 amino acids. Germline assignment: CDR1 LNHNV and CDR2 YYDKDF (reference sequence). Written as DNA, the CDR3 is TGTGCCACAACCCTCGGGAGTAACAATGAGCAGTTCTTC. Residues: CATTLGSNNEQFF.

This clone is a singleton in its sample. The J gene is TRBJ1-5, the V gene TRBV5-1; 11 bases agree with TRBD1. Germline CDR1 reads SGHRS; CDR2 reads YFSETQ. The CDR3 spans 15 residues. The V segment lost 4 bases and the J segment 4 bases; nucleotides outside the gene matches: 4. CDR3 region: CASSAGTGGNQPQHF. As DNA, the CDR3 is TGCGCCAGCAGCGCTGGGACAGGGGGGAATCAGCCCCAGCATTTT.

As DNA, the CDR3 is TGTGCCAGCAGGCTGGGACAGGGGGACGGCTACACCTTC. Its translation: CASRLGQGDGYTF. The rearrangement links TRBV28 to TRBJ1-2; 11 bases are a match to TRBD1. This CDR3 comprises 13 residues. V trimming: 6 bases; J trimming: 8 bases; junction bases outside the gene matches: 5. Germline loops: CDR1 MDHEN, CDR2 SYDVKM.

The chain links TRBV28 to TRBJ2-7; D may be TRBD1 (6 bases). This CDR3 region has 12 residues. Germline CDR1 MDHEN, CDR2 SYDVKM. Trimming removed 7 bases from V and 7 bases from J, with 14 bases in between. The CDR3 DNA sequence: TGTGCCAGCACCACAGGGTGGGGAGAGCAGTACTTC. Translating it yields CASTTGWGEQYF.

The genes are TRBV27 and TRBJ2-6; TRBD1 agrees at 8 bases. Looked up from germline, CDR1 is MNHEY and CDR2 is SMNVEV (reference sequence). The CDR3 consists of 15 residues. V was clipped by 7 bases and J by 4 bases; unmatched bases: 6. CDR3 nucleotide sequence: TGTGCCAGCAACCCGACAGGGGCAGGGGCCAACGTCCTGACTTTC. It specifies CASNPTGAGANVLTF.

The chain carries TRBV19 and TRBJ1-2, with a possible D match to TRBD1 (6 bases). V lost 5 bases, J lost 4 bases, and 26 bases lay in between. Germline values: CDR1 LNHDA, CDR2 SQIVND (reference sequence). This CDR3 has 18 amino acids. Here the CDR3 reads CASSPPNLLGQRRYGYTF. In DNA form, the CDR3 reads TGTGCCAGTAGTCCTCCCAATCTCCTAGGACAGAGACGCTATGGCTACACCTTC. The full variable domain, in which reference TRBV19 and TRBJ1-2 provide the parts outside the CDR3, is DGGITQSPKYLFRKEGQNVTLSCEQNLNHDAMYWYRQDPGQGLRLIYYSQIVNDFQKGDIAEGYSVSREKKESFPLTVTSAQKNPTAFYLCASSPPNLLGQRRYGYTFGSGTRLTVV.

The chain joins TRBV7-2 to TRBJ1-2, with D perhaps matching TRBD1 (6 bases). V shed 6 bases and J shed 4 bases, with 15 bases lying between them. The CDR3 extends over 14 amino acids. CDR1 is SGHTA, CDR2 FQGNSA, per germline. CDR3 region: CASSSQGRSYGYTF. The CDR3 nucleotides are TGTGCCAGCAGTTCACAGGGACGTTCCTATGGCTACACCTTC.

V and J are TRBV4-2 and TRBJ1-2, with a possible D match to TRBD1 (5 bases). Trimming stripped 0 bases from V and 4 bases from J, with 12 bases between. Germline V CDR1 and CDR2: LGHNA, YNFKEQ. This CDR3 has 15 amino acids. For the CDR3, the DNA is TGTGCCAGCAGCCAAGATGCCGGGGGATCCTATGGCTACACCTTC. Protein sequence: CASSQDAGGSYGYTF.

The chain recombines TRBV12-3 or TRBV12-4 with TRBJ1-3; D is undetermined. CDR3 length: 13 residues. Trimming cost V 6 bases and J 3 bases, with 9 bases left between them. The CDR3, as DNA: TGTGCCAGCAGCCACACTAATGGAAACACCATATATTTT. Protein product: CASSHTNGNTIYF.

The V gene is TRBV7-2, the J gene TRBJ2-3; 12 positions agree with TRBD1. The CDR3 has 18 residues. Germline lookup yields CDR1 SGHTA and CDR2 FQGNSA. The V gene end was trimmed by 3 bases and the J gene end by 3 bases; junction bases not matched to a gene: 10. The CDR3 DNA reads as TGTGCCAGCAGCTTGAGGGACAGGGGGCGCGGGAAGACAGATACGCAGTATTTT. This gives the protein CASSLRDRGRGKTDTQYF.

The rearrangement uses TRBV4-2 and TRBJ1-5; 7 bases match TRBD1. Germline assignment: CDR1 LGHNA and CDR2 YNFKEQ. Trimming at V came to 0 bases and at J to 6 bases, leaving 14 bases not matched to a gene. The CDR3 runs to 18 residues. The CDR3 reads CASSQDYIAAGGSQPQHF. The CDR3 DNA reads TGTGCCAGCAGCCAAGACTACATAGCGGCAGGGGGGAGTCAGCCCCAGCATTTT.

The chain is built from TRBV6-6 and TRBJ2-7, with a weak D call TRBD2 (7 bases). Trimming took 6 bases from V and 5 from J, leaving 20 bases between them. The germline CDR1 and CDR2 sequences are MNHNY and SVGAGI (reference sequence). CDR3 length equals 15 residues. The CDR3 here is CASRPNTGRDHEQYF. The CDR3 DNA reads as TGTGCCAGCAGGCCCAACACAGGGAGGGACCACGAGCAGTACTTC.

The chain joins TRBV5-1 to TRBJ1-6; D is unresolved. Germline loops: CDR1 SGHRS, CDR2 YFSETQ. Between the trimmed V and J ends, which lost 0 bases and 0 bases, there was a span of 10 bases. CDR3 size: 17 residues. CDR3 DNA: TGCGCCAGCAGCTTGGGAAAGGAGAGCTCCTATAATTCACCCCTCCACTTT. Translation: CASSLGKESSYNSPLHF.

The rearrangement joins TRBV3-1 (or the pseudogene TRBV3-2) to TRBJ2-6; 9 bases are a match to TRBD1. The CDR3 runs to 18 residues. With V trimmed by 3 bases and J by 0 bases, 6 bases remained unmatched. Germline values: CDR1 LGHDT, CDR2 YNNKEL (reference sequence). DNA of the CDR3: TGTGCCAGCAGCCATCGACAGGGGGTCCCCTCTGGGGCCAACGTCCTGACTTTC. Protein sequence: CASSHRQGVPSGANVLTF.

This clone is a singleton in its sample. In DNA, the CDR3 is TGCGCCAGCAGCTTGGACTACGATACGCAGTATTTT. It codes for CASSLDYDTQYF. The chain couples TRBV5-1 to TRBJ2-3; D gene ambiguous. This CDR3 has 12 residues. Trimming took off 0 bases at V and 6 bases at J, with 5 bases between the two ends. Germline V gene sequence: CDR1 SGHRS, CDR2 YFSETQ.

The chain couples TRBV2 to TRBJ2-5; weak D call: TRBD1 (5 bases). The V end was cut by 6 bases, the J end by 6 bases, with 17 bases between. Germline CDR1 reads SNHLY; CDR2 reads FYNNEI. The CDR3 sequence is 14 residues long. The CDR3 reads CASSPSLGEKTQYF. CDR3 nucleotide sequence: TGTGCCAGCAGCCCAAGCTTAGGGGAAAAGACCCAGTACTTC.

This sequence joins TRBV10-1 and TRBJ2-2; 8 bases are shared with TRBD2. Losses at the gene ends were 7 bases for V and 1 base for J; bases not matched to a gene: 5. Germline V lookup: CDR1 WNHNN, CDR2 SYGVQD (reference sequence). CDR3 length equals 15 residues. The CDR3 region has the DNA TGCGCCAGCATGCTAGCGGGTGAGAACACCGGGGAGCTGTTTTTT. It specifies CASMLAGENTGELFF.

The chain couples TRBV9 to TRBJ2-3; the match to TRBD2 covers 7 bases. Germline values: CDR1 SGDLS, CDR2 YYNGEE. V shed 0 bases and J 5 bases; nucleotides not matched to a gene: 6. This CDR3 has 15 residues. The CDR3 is CASSVAGGGGDTQYF. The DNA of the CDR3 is TGTGCCAGCAGCGTAGCTGGTGGGGGGGGAGATACGCAGTATTTT.

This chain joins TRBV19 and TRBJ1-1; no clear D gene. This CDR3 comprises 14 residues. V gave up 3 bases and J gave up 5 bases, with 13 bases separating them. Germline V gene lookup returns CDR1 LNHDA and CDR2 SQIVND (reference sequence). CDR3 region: CASSIGLLGTEAFF. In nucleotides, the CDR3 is TGTGCCAGTAGTATTGGGCTCCTGGGTACTGAAGCTTTCTTT. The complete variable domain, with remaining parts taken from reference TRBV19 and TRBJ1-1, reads DGGITQSPKYLFRKEGQNVTLSCEQNLNHDAMYWYRQDPGQGLRLIYYSQIVNDFQKGDIAEGYSVSREKKESFPLTVTSAQKNPTAFYLCASSIGLLGTEAFFGQGTRLTVV.

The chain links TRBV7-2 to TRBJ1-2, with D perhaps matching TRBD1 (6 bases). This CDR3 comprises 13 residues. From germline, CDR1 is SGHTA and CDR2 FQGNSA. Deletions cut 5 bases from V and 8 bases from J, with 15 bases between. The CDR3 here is CASSPQGLSGYTF. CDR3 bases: TGTGCCAGCAGCCCACAGGGTCTTTCGGGCTACACCTTC.

As DNA, the CDR3 is TGTGCCAGCAGTGAAGTGAAACAATCACCCCTCCACTTT. Amino acids: CASSEVKQSPLHF. The chain joins TRBV6-1 to TRBJ1-6; no reliable D call. Germline values: CDR1 MNHNS, CDR2 SASEGT. This CDR3 contains 13 residues. Trimming shortened V by 1 base and J by 10 bases, and 8 bases separated the two germline ends.

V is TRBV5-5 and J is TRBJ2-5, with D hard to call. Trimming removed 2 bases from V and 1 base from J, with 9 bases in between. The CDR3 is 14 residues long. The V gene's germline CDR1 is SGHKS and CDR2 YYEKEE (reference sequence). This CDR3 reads CASSFAVSQETQYF. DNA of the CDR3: TGTGCCAGCAGCTTTGCGGTATCCCAAGAGACCCAGTACTTC.

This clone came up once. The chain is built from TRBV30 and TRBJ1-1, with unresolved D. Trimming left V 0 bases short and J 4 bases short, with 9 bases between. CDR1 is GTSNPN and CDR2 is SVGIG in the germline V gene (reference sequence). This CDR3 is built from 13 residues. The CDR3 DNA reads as TGTGCCTGGAGTGTTACGGTTCGCACTGAAGCTTTCTTT. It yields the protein CAWSVTVRTEAFF.

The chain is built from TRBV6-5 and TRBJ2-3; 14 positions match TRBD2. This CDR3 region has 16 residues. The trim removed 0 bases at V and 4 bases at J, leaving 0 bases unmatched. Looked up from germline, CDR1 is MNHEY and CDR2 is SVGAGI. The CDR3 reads CASSYSGLAGADTQYF. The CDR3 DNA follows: TGTGCCAGCAGTTACTCGGGACTAGCGGGGGCAGATACGCAGTATTTT.

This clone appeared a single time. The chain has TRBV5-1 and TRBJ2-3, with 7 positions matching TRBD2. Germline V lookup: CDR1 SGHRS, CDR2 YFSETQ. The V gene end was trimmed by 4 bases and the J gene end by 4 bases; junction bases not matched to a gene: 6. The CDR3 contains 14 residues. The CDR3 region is CASSPTTSSDTQYF. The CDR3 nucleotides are TGCGCCAGCAGCCCCACGACTAGCTCAGATACGCAGTATTTT.

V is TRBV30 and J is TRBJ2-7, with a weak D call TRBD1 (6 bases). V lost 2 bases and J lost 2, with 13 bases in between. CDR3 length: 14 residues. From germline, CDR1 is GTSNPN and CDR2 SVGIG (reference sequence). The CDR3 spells CAWSITGTTYEQYF. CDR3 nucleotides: TGTGCCTGGAGTATAACAGGGACGACCTACGAGCAGTACTTC.